A selection of T cell receptor beta chains follows, all from one sample in a study of human T cells and chemical hapten exposure. TCRdb reprocessed the RACE reads via MiXCR and lists one record per CDR3 protein. The table lists 85,000 to 100,000 distinct CDR3 sequences, around an eighth of them singletons. This material consisted of whole blood, taken in connection with sensitization to the hapten diphenylcyclopropenone (DPC). Receptor source: a woman in her thirties or forties with alopecia areata. Some clones in this sample may be carry-over from other donors' samples. The CDR3 runs from the conserved cysteine through the conserved F or W. Each record gives: J gene, clone size, V gene, D gene, CDR3 protein, CDR3 DNA. A D gene is named only where the DNA matches it firmly. Size is stated for part of the rows, as once, few or many counts, or as a class when the clone is expanded.

j_gene: TRBJ2-1; abundance: few; v_gene: TRBV3-1; d_gene: TRBD2; CDR3aa: CASSQGTSGRPKYNEQFF; CDR3nt: TGTGCCAGCAGCCAAGGGACTAGCGGGAGGCCTAAATACAATGAGCAGTTCTTC
j_gene: TRBJ2-2; abundance: once; v_gene: TRBV6-6; d_gene: TRBD2; CDR3aa: CASRAGENTGELFF; CDR3nt: TGTGCCAGCAGGGCGGGAGAGAACACCGGGGAGCTGTTTTTT
j_gene: TRBJ2-1; abundance: .; v_gene: TRBV20-1; d_gene: TRBD2; CDR3aa: CSRTSGPHNEQFF; CDR3nt: TGCAGCCGCACTAGCGGGCCCCACAATGAGCAGTTCTTC
j_gene: TRBJ2-2; abundance: .; v_gene: TRBV29-1; d_gene: TRBD1; CDR3aa: CSVLQGTTGELFF; CDR3nt: TGCAGCGTCTTACAGGGGACGACCGGGGAGCTGTTTTTT
j_gene: TRBJ2-5; abundance: few; v_gene: TRBV7-3; d_gene: .; CDR3aa: CASSGRVQETQYF; CDR3nt: TGTGCCAGCAGCGGAAGAGTTCAGGAGACCCAGTACTTC
j_gene: TRBJ2-3; abundance: .; v_gene: TRBV29-1; d_gene: .; CDR3aa: CSVQHRSSTDTQYF; CDR3nt: TGCAGCGTCCAGCACCGATCTAGCACAGATACGCAGTATTTT
j_gene: TRBJ2-2; abundance: few; v_gene: TRBV6-2/TRBV6-3; d_gene: .; CDR3aa: CASSFQAGRGLSSNTGELFF; CDR3nt: TGTGCCAGCAGTTTCCAAGCAGGACGGGGACTCTCTTCGAACACCGGGGAGCTGTTTTTT
j_gene: TRBJ2-5; abundance: few; v_gene: TRBV3-1; d_gene: .; CDR3aa: CASSQGPETQYF; CDR3nt: TGTGCCAGCAGCCAGGGACCGGAGACCCAGTACTTC
j_gene: TRBJ1-5; abundance: few; v_gene: TRBV11-2; d_gene: TRBD1; CDR3aa: CASSLDGGQGQPQHF; CDR3nt: TGTGCCAGCAGCTTAGATGGTGGACAGGGGCAGCCCCAGCATTTT
j_gene: TRBJ2-5; abundance: few; v_gene: TRBV7-3; d_gene: .; CDR3aa: CASSSAGQETQYF; CDR3nt: TGTGCCAGCAGCTCGGCAGGGCAAGAGACCCAGTACTTC
j_gene: TRBJ1-1; abundance: many; v_gene: TRBV6-6; d_gene: TRBD1; CDR3aa: CASSADRGPTEAFF; CDR3nt: TGTGCCAGCAGCGCTGACAGGGGCCCCACTGAAGCTTTCTTT
j_gene: TRBJ2-7; abundance: many; v_gene: TRBV21-1; d_gene: .; CDR3aa: CASSSRTGFSYEQYF; CDR3nt: TGTGCCAGCAGCAGTCGCACCGGGTTCTCCTACGAGCAGTACTTC
j_gene: TRBJ1-5; abundance: few; v_gene: TRBV20-1; d_gene: .; CDR3aa: CSYQPQHF; CDR3nt: TGCAGCTATCAGCCCCAGCATTTT
j_gene: TRBJ2-5; abundance: few; v_gene: TRBV24-1; d_gene: TRBD2; CDR3aa: CATGGLAGGPETQYF; CDR3nt: TGTGCCACCGGAGGACTAGCGGGAGGGCCGGAGACCCAGTACTTC
j_gene: TRBJ1-1; abundance: few; v_gene: TRBV5-1; d_gene: TRBD1; CDR3aa: CASSLKGANTEAFF; CDR3nt: TGCGCCAGCAGCTTAAAGGGGGCCAACACTGAAGCTTTCTTT
j_gene: TRBJ2-7; abundance: .; v_gene: TRBV24-1; d_gene: .; CDR3aa: CATSDLGYGYYEQYF; CDR3nt: TGTGCCACCAGTGATTTAGGATACGGATACTACGAGCAGTACTTC
j_gene: TRBJ1-5; abundance: once; v_gene: TRBV28; d_gene: TRBD1; CDR3aa: CAGSSWTGGNQPQHF; CDR3nt: TGTGCCGGCAGTTCTTGGACAGGGGGCAATCAGCCCCAGCATTTT
j_gene: TRBJ2-2; abundance: .; v_gene: TRBV4-2; d_gene: .; CDR3aa: CAIARERHTGELFF; CDR3nt: TGTGCCATTGCTCGGGAAAGGCACACCGGGGAGCTGTTTTTT
j_gene: TRBJ2-1; abundance: few; v_gene: TRBV27; d_gene: TRBD2; CDR3aa: CASSLNPPGLAWQNEQFF; CDR3nt: TGTGCCAGCAGTCTCAACCCACCGGGACTAGCATGGCAGAATGAGCAGTTCTTC
j_gene: TRBJ2-7; abundance: few; v_gene: TRBV10-3; d_gene: TRBD2; CDR3aa: CAISDGLAGVYEQYF; CDR3nt: TGTGCCATCAGTGATGGACTAGCGGGAGTCTACGAGCAGTACTTC
j_gene: TRBJ1-4; abundance: many; v_gene: TRBV4-1; d_gene: .; CDR3aa: CASSQDFGGSEKLFF; CDR3nt: TGCGCCAGCAGCCAAGACTTCGGGGGGAGTGAAAAACTGTTTTTT
j_gene: TRBJ2-1; abundance: many; v_gene: TRBV20-1; d_gene: TRBD2; CDR3aa: CSALTSGRGNEQFF; CDR3nt: TGCAGTGCTCTGACTAGCGGGAGGGGCAATGAGCAGTTCTTC
j_gene: TRBJ2-2; abundance: .; v_gene: TRBV18; d_gene: TRBD2; CDR3aa: CASSPVSRAGGLARELFF; CDR3nt: TGTGCCAGCTCACCGGTATCCAGAGCGGGAGGGCTCGCCCGGGAGCTGTTTTTT
j_gene: TRBJ2-1; abundance: few; v_gene: TRBV7-2; d_gene: .; CDR3aa: CASSPHNEQFF; CDR3nt: TGTGCCAGCAGCCCCCACAATGAGCAGTTCTTC
j_gene: TRBJ2-7; abundance: few; v_gene: TRBV29-1; d_gene: .; CDR3aa: CSVPRENSYEQYF; CDR3nt: TGCAGCGTTCCACGGGAGAACTCCTACGAGCAGTACTTC
j_gene: TRBJ2-5; abundance: .; v_gene: TRBV29-1; d_gene: .; CDR3aa: CSVATTGSETQYF; CDR3nt: TGCAGCGTAGCCACGACGGGTTCGGAGACCCAGTACTTC
j_gene: TRBJ1-3; abundance: .; v_gene: TRBV7-2; d_gene: .; CDR3aa: CASSPRTSSGNTIYF; CDR3nt: TGTGCCAGCAGCCCAAGGACTAGCTCTGGAAACACCATATATTTT
j_gene: TRBJ2-1; abundance: few; v_gene: TRBV4-2; d_gene: TRBD2; CDR3aa: CASSRGLAGGTNEQFF; CDR3nt: TGTGCCAGCAGCCGCGGACTAGCGGGAGGGACAAATGAGCAGTTCTTC
j_gene: TRBJ2-5; abundance: .; v_gene: TRBV7-2; d_gene: TRBD2; CDR3aa: CASSLAAGDQETQYF; CDR3nt: TGTGCCAGCAGCTTAGCGGCGGGGGATCAAGAGACCCAGTACTTC
j_gene: TRBJ2-2; abundance: few; v_gene: TRBV7-3; d_gene: TRBD2; CDR3aa: CASSLYSGTAGELFF; CDR3nt: TGTGCCAGCAGCTTATATAGCGGGACGGCCGGGGAGCTGTTTTTT
j_gene: TRBJ2-3; abundance: few; v_gene: TRBV20-1; d_gene: .; CDR3aa: CSAPPLGHTDTQYF; CDR3nt: TGCAGTGCCCCTCCGCTGGGCCACACAGATACGCAGTATTTT
j_gene: TRBJ1-4; abundance: once; v_gene: TRBV4-2; d_gene: TRBD1; CDR3aa: CASRRQGDREKLFF; CDR3nt: TGTGCCAGCAGGAGACAGGGAGACAGGGAAAAACTGTTTTTT
j_gene: TRBJ1-1; abundance: many; v_gene: TRBV4-3; d_gene: .; CDR3aa: CASSQDMVGVPEAFF; CDR3nt: TGCGCCAGCAGCCAAGATATGGTAGGGGTTCCTGAAGCTTTCTTT
j_gene: TRBJ2-3; abundance: .; v_gene: TRBV20-1; d_gene: .; CDR3aa: CSATVGVRGPGTQYF; CDR3nt: TGCAGTGCCACAGTGGGAGTGAGGGGACCCGGCACGCAGTATTTT
j_gene: TRBJ2-2; abundance: .; v_gene: TRBV18; d_gene: .; CDR3aa: CASSPRELSGELFF; CDR3nt: TGTGCCAGCTCTCCGAGGGAATTGAGCGGGGAGCTGTTTTTT
j_gene: TRBJ2-3; abundance: few; v_gene: TRBV4-3; d_gene: TRBD2; CDR3aa: CASTFSPTGLAGGDTQYF; CDR3nt: TGCGCCAGCACCTTCAGCCCGACGGGACTAGCGGGAGGAGATACGCAGTATTTT
j_gene: TRBJ2-2; abundance: many; v_gene: TRBV7-2; d_gene: TRBD2; CDR3aa: CASSPTAGFRTGELFF; CDR3nt: TGTGCCAGCAGCCCGACAGCGGGATTCCGGACCGGGGAGCTGTTTTTT
j_gene: TRBJ2-7; abundance: many; v_gene: TRBV6-2/TRBV6-3; d_gene: TRBD2; CDR3aa: CASSPGTSLNRPRYEQYF; CDR3nt: TGTGCCAGCAGTCCCGGGACTAGCCTCAATAGGCCCCGGTACGAGCAGTACTTC
j_gene: TRBJ2-7; abundance: many; v_gene: TRBV5-1; d_gene: TRBD1; CDR3aa: CASSLGSTGISYEQYF; CDR3nt: TGCGCCAGCAGCTTGGGTTCGACAGGGATCTCCTACGAGCAGTACTTC
j_gene: TRBJ1-4; abundance: few; v_gene: TRBV6-1; d_gene: .; CDR3aa: CASSEAAIERLFF; CDR3nt: TGTGCCAGCAGTGAAGCGGCCATTGAAAGACTGTTTTTT
j_gene: TRBJ2-3; abundance: few; v_gene: TRBV27; d_gene: TRBD2; CDR3aa: CASTAGLATADTQYF; CDR3nt: TGTGCCAGCACCGCCGGACTAGCCACCGCAGATACGCAGTATTTT
j_gene: TRBJ1-1; abundance: few; v_gene: TRBV6-6; d_gene: .; CDR3aa: CASSSTMNTEAFF; CDR3nt: TGTGCCAGCAGTTCGACCATGAACACTGAAGCTTTCTTT
j_gene: TRBJ1-1; abundance: .; v_gene: TRBV28; d_gene: .; CDR3aa: CASSPGGGTRTEAFF; CDR3nt: TGTGCCAGCAGCCCTGGGGGGGGCACCAGGACTGAAGCTTTCTTT
j_gene: TRBJ2-7; abundance: .; v_gene: TRBV2; d_gene: .; CDR3aa: CASSPRGATYEQYF; CDR3nt: TGTGCCAGCAGTCCCAGGGGGGCTACTTACGAGCAGTACTTC
j_gene: TRBJ1-2; abundance: .; v_gene: TRBV7-9; d_gene: .; CDR3aa: CASSSLQGIDGYTF; CDR3nt: TGTGCCAGCAGCTCCCTTCAGGGGATTGACGGCTACACCTTC
j_gene: TRBJ1-5; abundance: .; v_gene: TRBV6-5; d_gene: .; CDR3aa: CASSSAGEPQHF; CDR3nt: TGTGCCAGCAGTTCTGCAGGGGAGCCCCAGCATTTT
j_gene: TRBJ2-3; abundance: few; v_gene: TRBV7-9; d_gene: .; CDR3aa: CASSSGLVDTQYF; CDR3nt: TGTGCCAGCAGCTCGGGACTGGTAGATACGCAGTATTTT
j_gene: TRBJ1-1; abundance: once; v_gene: TRBV12-3/TRBV12-4; d_gene: .; CDR3aa: CASSLIPHRATEAFF; CDR3nt: TGTGCCAGCAGTTTAATCCCCCACAGGGCAACTGAAGCTTTCTTT
j_gene: TRBJ2-7; abundance: many; v_gene: TRBV24-1; d_gene: .; CDR3aa: CATSEGISYEQYF; CDR3nt: TGTGCCACCAGTGAAGGGATTTCCTACGAGCAGTACTTC
j_gene: TRBJ1-1; abundance: few; v_gene: TRBV29-1; d_gene: .; CDR3aa: CSVRVSRDTEAFF; CDR3nt: TGCAGCGTTCGGGTCAGCAGGGACACTGAAGCTTTCTTT
j_gene: TRBJ2-3; abundance: many; v_gene: TRBV29-1; d_gene: TRBD2; CDR3aa: CSVASTSGRTF; CDR3nt: TGCAGCGTGGCCTCGACTAGCGGGAGGACGTTT
j_gene: TRBJ2-2; abundance: .; v_gene: TRBV6-2/TRBV6-3; d_gene: .; CDR3aa: CASSFSYGELFF; CDR3nt: TGTGCCAGCAGTTTCTCCTACGGGGAGCTGTTTTTT
j_gene: TRBJ2-1; abundance: .; v_gene: TRBV29-1; d_gene: TRBD1; CDR3aa: CSVDRTGGYNEQFF; CDR3nt: TGCAGCGTTGATCGGACAGGGGGCTACAATGAGCAGTTCTTC
j_gene: TRBJ2-1; abundance: .; v_gene: TRBV20-1; d_gene: TRBD2; CDR3aa: CSAGLAAYNEQFF; CDR3nt: TGCAGTGCCGGACTAGCGGCGTACAATGAGCAGTTCTTC
j_gene: TRBJ1-1; abundance: .; v_gene: TRBV12-3/TRBV12-4; d_gene: TRBD1; CDR3aa: CASSPLRTGASPEAFF; CDR3nt: TGTGCCAGCAGTCCTTTACGGACAGGGGCGTCACCTGAAGCTTTCTTT